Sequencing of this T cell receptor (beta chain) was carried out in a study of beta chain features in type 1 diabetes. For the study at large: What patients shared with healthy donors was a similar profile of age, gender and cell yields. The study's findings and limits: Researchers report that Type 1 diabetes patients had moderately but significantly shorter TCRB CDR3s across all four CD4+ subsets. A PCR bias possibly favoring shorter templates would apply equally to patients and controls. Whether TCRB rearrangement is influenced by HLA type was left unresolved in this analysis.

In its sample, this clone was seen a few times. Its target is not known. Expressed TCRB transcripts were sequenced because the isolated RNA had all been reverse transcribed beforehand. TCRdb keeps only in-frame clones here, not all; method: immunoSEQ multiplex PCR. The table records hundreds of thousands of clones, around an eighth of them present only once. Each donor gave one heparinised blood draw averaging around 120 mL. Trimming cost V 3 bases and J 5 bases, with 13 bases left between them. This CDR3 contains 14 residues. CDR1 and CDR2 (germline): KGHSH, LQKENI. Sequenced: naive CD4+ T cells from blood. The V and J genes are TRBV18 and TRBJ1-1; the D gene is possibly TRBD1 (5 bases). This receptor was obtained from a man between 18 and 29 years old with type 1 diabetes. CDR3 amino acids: CASSPRGGTTEAFF. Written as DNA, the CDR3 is TGTGCCAGCTCACCTCGTGGGGGTACGACTGAAGCTTTCTTT. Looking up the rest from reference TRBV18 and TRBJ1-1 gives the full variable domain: NAGVMQNPRHLVRRRGQEARLRCSPMKGHSHVYWYRQLPEEGLKFMVYLQKENIIDESGMPKERFSAEFPKEGPSILRIQQVVRGDSAAYFCASSPRGGTTEAFFGQGTRLTVV.